This entry describes one T cell receptor (beta chain). What it binds is unknown. Unique molecular identifiers (one per individual cDNA molecule) were attached. TCRdb recomputed calls from the 5' RACE reads with MiXCR, one row per CDR3 protein. The sample consists of 75,000 to 90,000 distinct CDR3 sequences, 15% of them appearing once. This specimen comes from a study of early T cells in non-severe SARS-CoV-2 infection. The wider study: Sequenced material consisted of bulk RNA (from unsorted whole blood), and chains were unpaired. Study outcomes and limitations: Matching results from VDJdb favored anti-spike CD8 responses, leaving private and CD4 specificities undetected.

Per the germline V gene, CDR1 is KGHDR and CDR2 is SFDVKD. CDR3 length: 16 amino acids. V gave up 3 bases and J gave up 5 bases, with 16 bases separating them. The V gene is TRBV24-1, the J gene TRBJ2-1; D perhaps matches TRBD2 (5 bases). This receptor was obtained from an adult who was a healthcare worker with PCR-confirmed SARS-CoV-2 infection or an uninfected control (not recorded which). Sequenced material: whole blood. CDR3 protein: CATSDVLAGPDNEQFF. Here the CDR3 DNA reads TGTGCCACCAGTGATGTACTTGCGGGTCCCGACAATGAGCAGTTCTTC.